Sequencing of this T cell receptor (beta chain) was carried out in a study of beta chain features in type 1 diabetes. Germline V gives CDR1 SGHRS, CDR2 YFSETQ. The CDR3 is made up of 17 amino acids. The junction had 7 bases not matched to a gene; V was cut back by 4 bases and J by 0 bases. Findings of the study overall: Patients with Type 1 diabetes showed moderately but significantly shorter TCRB CDR3s in all four CD4+ subsets.

The table lists this clone with a few counts. What it recognizes is unknown. The collection from each donor was one heparinised blood draw averaging roughly 0.12 L. Via the markers CD45RO/CCR7/CD25/CD127/CD95/CD27, stem cell-like memory, regulatory, central memory and naive CD4+ cells were sorted. Of the isolated RNA, all was reverse transcribed, and so the sequenced material was expressed TCRB transcripts. The protocol was immunoSEQ multiplex PCR, while the TCRdb copy is restricted to in-frame clones and leaves out a portion. The profile shows about 650,000 clones, approximately 13% of them singletons.

The V and J genes are TRBV5-1 and TRBJ2-7, with TRBD2 matching 13 bases. The sequenced sample consisted of naive CD4+ T cells from blood. The sequence was collected from a man aged 25 to 40 with type 1 diabetes. The CDR3 is CASSRQGTSGVSYEQYF. CDR3 coding DNA: TGCGCCAGCAGCCGTCAAGGGACTAGCGGGGTCTCCTACGAGCAGTACTTC.